The rows below give T cell receptor beta chains drawn from one sample of a study of blood T cells in healthy people across ages. TCRdb redid the calling of the 5' RACE reads with MiXCR, one entry per CDR3 protein. The data contain hundreds of thousands of distinct CDR3 sequences, about 21% of them seen just once; the ten biggest clones take up more than 3%. The sequencing sample was made of blood. Every receptor here comes from a man in his 70s in good health. The CDR3 runs from the conserved cysteine through the conserved F or W. D genes are given only for firm matches. Clone size is given for some rows only: seen once, a few or many times, or a class if the clone is expanded.

>few|.|TRBJ1-3|TRBV25-1
TGTGCCAGCAGTACACCCGGGACCTACCGGAACACCATATATTTT
CASSTPGTYRNTIYF
>.|TRBD2|TRBJ2-3|TRBV7-2
TGTGCCAGCACCACCCGGGGGGGGCCGAGTGATACGCAGTATTTT
CASTTRGGPSDTQYF
>.|TRBD2|TRBJ2-7|TRBV7-9
TGTGCCAGCAGCTTAGATAGCGGGAGGTACTACGAGCAGTACTTC
CASSLDSGRYYEQYF
>.|.|TRBJ2-7|TRBV28
TGTGCCAGCAGTCTCATGGAATACGAGCAGTACTTC
CASSLMEYEQYF
>.|.|TRBJ2-5|TRBV5-1
TGCGCCAGCAGCTTGGTTGCGGAGGTACAAGAGACCCAGTACTTC
CASSLVAEVQETQYF
>few|.|TRBJ1-2|TRBV5-1
TGCGCCAGCAGCCTTGGGACGGCGGACAATTATGGCTACACCTTC
CASSLGTADNYGYTF
>.|TRBD2|TRBJ2-1|TRBV29-1
TGCAGCGTCTCCGGGACTAGCGGGATCTACAATGAGCAGTTCTTC
CSVSGTSGIYNEQFF
>.|TRBD2|TRBJ2-7|TRBV5-1
TGCGCCAGCAGCTTGGCTCCACTAGCGGGAAACAACGAGCAGTACTTC
CASSLAPLAGNNEQYF
>few|TRBD1|TRBJ2-1|TRBV3-1
TGTGCCAGCAGCCAAGATACGACAGGGATTCGATACAATGAGCAGTTCTTC
CASSQDTTGIRYNEQFF
>few|TRBD2|TRBJ2-2|TRBV20-1
TGCAGTGCTAGAGCTAGCGGGAGCGGAACCGGGGAGCTGTTTTTT
CSARASGSGTGELFF
>few|TRBD2|TRBJ2-1|TRBV20-1
TGCAGTGCTAGATCACTAGCGGGTGGTTACAATGAGCAGTTCTTC
CSARSLAGGYNEQFF
>few|.|TRBJ1-4|TRBV6-1
TGTGCCAGCAGTGAGTCGGGCTCTAATGAAAAACTGTTTTTT
CASSESGSNEKLFF
>once|.|TRBJ1-4|TRBV27
TGTGCCAGCAGTTCCGGACAGTCAACTAATGAAAAACTGTTTTTT
CASSSGQSTNEKLFF
>.|.|TRBJ1-5|TRBV6-5
TGTGCCAGCAGTTACGTCGGGATCGATCAGCCCCAGCATTTT
CASSYVGIDQPQHF
>.|TRBD1|TRBJ2-5|TRBV5-1
TGCGCCAGCAGCTTGATGGGACAGGAGCACCAAGAGACCCAGTACTTC
CASSLMGQEHQETQYF
>.|.|TRBJ1-3|TRBV12-5
TGTGCTAGTGGCAGACCTGGCTACCGGGATAGAAACACCATATATTTT
CASGRPGYRDRNTIYF
>.|TRBD2|TRBJ2-3|TRBV5-1
TGCGCCAGCTCTAGCGGGAGAGGTACAGATACGCAGTATTTT
CASSSGRGTDTQYF
>few|.|TRBJ2-3|TRBV29-1
TGCAGCGGTGGCTACGGGGGTAGGACAGATACGCAGTATTTT
CSGGYGGRTDTQYF
>few|.|TRBJ1-5|TRBV28
TGTGCCAGCGGGGGGGCAGCGAGCAATCAGCCCCAGCATTTT
CASGGAASNQPQHF
>.|TRBD2|TRBJ2-5|TRBV20-1
TGCAGTGCTCTATCGACTAGCGGGAGGGGAGAGACCCAGTACTTC
CSALSTSGRGETQYF
>few|.|TRBJ1-1|TRBV5-1
TGCGCCAGCAGCTTGGAGGGACAACCCACTGAAGCTTTCTTT
CASSLEGQPTEAFF
>.|.|TRBJ2-5|TRBV12-3/TRBV12-4
TGTGCCAGCAGTTTTTTTCGGGACAAGCAAGAGACCCAGTACTTC
CASSFFRDKQETQYF
>few|TRBD1|TRBJ2-5|TRBV7-2
TGTGCCAGCAGCAACGGACAGGGGAAAGAGACCCAGTACTTC
CASSNGQGKETQYF
>many|.|TRBJ2-3|TRBV7-9
TGTGCCAGCAGCTTCCGGAGTGGGGACACAGATACGCAGTATTTT
CASSFRSGDTDTQYF
>few|.|TRBJ1-2|TRBV3-1
TGTGCCAGCAGTCCCCGATTGAACTATGGCTACACCTTC
CASSPRLNYGYTF
>.|.|TRBJ2-1|TRBV11-2
TGTGCCAGCCGACTCGGTAGGGGTGGATACAATGAGCAGTTCTTC
CASRLGRGGYNEQFF
>.|.|TRBJ2-3|TRBV5-1
TGCGCCAGCAGCGAACGGGTGGGCACTGCAGATACGCAGTATTTT
CASSERVGTADTQYF
>few|TRBD1|TRBJ2-3|TRBV14
TGTGCCAGCAGCCAAGATTTCGGACAGGTCCCATCGGGTACGCAGTATTTT
CASSQDFGQVPSGTQYF
>.|TRBD1|TRBJ1-5|TRBV6-2/TRBV6-3
TGTGCCAGCAGTAGAGGCCCGGGACAGGGTAGTCAGCCCCAGCATTTT
CASSRGPGQGSQPQHF
>few|.|TRBJ2-1|TRBV28
TGTGCCAGCATGGCAGGGGGGTACAATGAGCAGTTCTTC
CASMAGGYNEQFF
>.|TRBD2|TRBJ2-2|TRBV28
TGTGCCAGCAGTCTCGGGGGGACTAGCCTGATCACCGGGGAGCTGTTTTTT
CASSLGGTSLITGELFF
>.|.|TRBJ2-3|TRBV20-1
TGCAGTGACACATCCTTCCTGAACACAGTTACGCAGTATTTT
CSDTSFLNTVTQYF
>few|.|TRBJ2-1|TRBV7-6
TGTGCCAGCAGCTCCATGATGGGCCACAATGAGCAGTTCTTC
CASSSMMGHNEQFF
>many|TRBD1|TRBJ2-4|TRBV7-2
TGTGCCAGCAGCTTGACAGGGGGGCGATATGACATTCAGTACTTC
CASSLTGGRYDIQYF
>few|TRBD1|TRBJ2-5|TRBV20-1
TGCAGTGCTAGAGAGGGACAGGGGTTCCGGGAGACCCAGTACTTC
CSAREGQGFRETQYF
>.|TRBD2|TRBJ2-2|TRBV2
TGTGCCAGCCGACGACTAGCTGCGAACACCGGGGAGCTGTTTTTT
CASRRLAANTGELFF
>.|.|TRBJ2-5|TRBV14
TGTGCCAGCAGCCCACGGCTAACCCGGGAGACCCAGTACTTC
CASSPRLTRETQYF
>few|.|TRBJ2-5|TRBV27
TGTGCCAGCAGTTTAGGGACTCCCGGGTTGGAGACCCAGTACTTC
CASSLGTPGLETQYF
>.|.|TRBJ1-1|TRBV5-6
TGTGCCAGCAGCTTTTCTGGCCGAACTGAAGCTTTCTTT
CASSFSGRTEAFF
>few|TRBD2|TRBJ2-3|TRBV12-3/TRBV12-4
TGTGCCAGCAGTTTAGGACTAGCGGGAGGACGAGATACGCAGTATTTT
CASSLGLAGGRDTQYF
>few|.|TRBJ2-1|TRBV24-1
TGTGCCACCAGTTTCGAGACAGACCTAACAAACTTATCAGCCTACAATGAGCAGTTCTTC
CATSFETDLTNLSAYNEQFF
>.|.|TRBJ2-7|TRBV18
TGTGCCAGCTCTCCGGGAGCGAGCAACGAGCAGTACTTC
CASSPGASNEQYF